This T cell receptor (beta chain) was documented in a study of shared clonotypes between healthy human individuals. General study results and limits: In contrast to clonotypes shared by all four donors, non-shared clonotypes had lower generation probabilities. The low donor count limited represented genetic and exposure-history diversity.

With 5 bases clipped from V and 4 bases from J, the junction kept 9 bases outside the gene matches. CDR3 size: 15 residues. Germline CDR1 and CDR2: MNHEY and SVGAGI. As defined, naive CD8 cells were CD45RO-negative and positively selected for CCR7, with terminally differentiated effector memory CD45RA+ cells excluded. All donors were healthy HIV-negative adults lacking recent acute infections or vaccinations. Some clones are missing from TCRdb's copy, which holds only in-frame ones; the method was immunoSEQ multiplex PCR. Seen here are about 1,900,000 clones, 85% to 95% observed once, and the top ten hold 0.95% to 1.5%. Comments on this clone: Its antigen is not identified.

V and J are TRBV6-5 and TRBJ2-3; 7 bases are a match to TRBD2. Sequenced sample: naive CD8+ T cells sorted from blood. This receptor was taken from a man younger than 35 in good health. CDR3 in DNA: TGTGCCAGCAGTACATGGGCGGGAGCATCAGATACGCAGTATTTT. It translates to CASSTWAGASDTQYF.